These 3 T cell receptor beta chains share one sample of origin, sequenced in a study of blood T cell repertoires in COVID-19. Clones were sequenced by immunoSEQ multiplex PCR, and TCRdb holds only the in-frame ones, with some missing. This table holds 250,000 to 300,000 clones, 80% to 90% found once. Material: peripheral blood. The receptors stem from a man aged 35 to 55 with acute or convalescent COVID-19.

The chain joins TRBV2 to TRBJ2-1, with D hard to call. The CDR3 runs to 12 residues. Trimming pared 7 bases from V and 4 bases from J, leaving 8 bases between. CDR1 and CDR2 (germline): SNHLY, FYNNEI. CDR3 in amino acids: CASNSLYNEQFF. DNA for the CDR3: TGTGCCAGCAATTCCCTATACAATGAGCAGTTCTTC.

The rearrangement joins TRBV6-5 to TRBJ2-1; 10 bases are shared with TRBD2. Losses at the gene ends were 4 bases for V and 3 bases for J; bases not matched to a gene: 6. Germline loops: CDR1 MNHEY, CDR2 SVGAGI. The CDR3 runs to 16 residues. The CDR3 protein is CASSSPLAGVYNEQFF. CDR3 in DNA: TGTGCCAGCAGTTCTCCGCTAGCGGGGGTCTACAATGAGCAGTTCTTC.

CDR3 sequence: CASSVQGVRNTEAFF. CDR3 nucleotide sequence: TGTGCCAGTAGTGTCCAGGGTGTGAGGAACACTGAAGCTTTCTTT. This sequence joins TRBV19 and TRBJ1-1; D is possibly TRBD1 (5 bases). CDR3 size: 15 residues. The ends were cut back, 5 bases at V and 1 base at J, with 14 bases in the middle. Germline CDR1 reads LNHDA; CDR2 reads SQIVND (reference sequence).